Listed below are T cell receptor beta chains from one sample, sequenced in a study of shared clonotypes between healthy human individuals. Sequencing used immunoSEQ multiplex PCR; TCRdb keeps in-frame clones, though not all of them. The sample lists roughly 2.2 million clones, 93% seen once, with around 0.4% in the top ten. The sample taken for sequencing was naive CD4+ T cells from PBMCs. All receptors come from a man aged 18 to 35 in good health. Some clones in this sample may be carry-over from other donors' samples. Each CDR3 is given with its conserved first and last residue. Fields, in order: J gene, V gene, clone size, D gene, CDR3 protein, CDR3 DNA. A D gene is named only where the DNA matches it firmly. Clone sizes are given selectively: once, few, many, or a class where the clone is expanded.

j_gene: TRBJ1-1; v_gene: TRBV30; abundance: .; d_gene: TRBD1; CDR3aa: CAWGPLGTGDTEAFF; CDR3nt: TGTGCCTGGGGACCCCTCGGGACAGGGGACACTGAAGCTTTCTTT
j_gene: TRBJ1-2; v_gene: TRBV9; abundance: .; d_gene: .; CDR3aa: CASSPDGVNYGYTF; CDR3nt: TGTGCCAGCAGCCCCGACGGGGTAAACTATGGCTACACCTTC
j_gene: TRBJ2-1; v_gene: TRBV5-4; abundance: .; d_gene: .; CDR3aa: CASSPGGSQGASYNEQFF; CDR3nt: TGTGCCAGCAGCCCGGGAGGGTCCCAGGGGGCCTCCTACAATGAGCAGTTCTTC
j_gene: TRBJ1-2; v_gene: TRBV30; abundance: .; d_gene: .; CDR3aa: CAWSSSTRSNGYTF; CDR3nt: TGTGCCTGGAGTAGCAGTACAAGAAGTAATGGCTACACCTTC
j_gene: TRBJ1-1; v_gene: TRBV5-1; abundance: .; d_gene: TRBD1; CDR3aa: CASSPRGGTGRGDTEAFF; CDR3nt: TGCGCCAGCAGCCCCCGGGGGGGGACAGGGCGAGGAGACACTGAAGCTTTCTTT
j_gene: TRBJ1-5; v_gene: TRBV28; abundance: .; d_gene: TRBD1; CDR3aa: CASSSWTGVNQPQHF; CDR3nt: TGTGCCAGCAGTTCATGGACAGGGGTGAATCAGCCCCAGCATTTT
j_gene: TRBJ2-7; v_gene: TRBV5-1; abundance: .; d_gene: .; CDR3aa: CASSLSLSSPDEQYF; CDR3nt: TGCGCCAGCAGCTTGAGTTTGAGCAGCCCCGACGAGCAGTACTTC
j_gene: TRBJ2-3; v_gene: TRBV28; abundance: .; d_gene: .; CDR3aa: CASSFSGATDTQYF; CDR3nt: TGTGCCAGCAGTTTCTCTGGCGCCACAGATACGCAGTATTTT
j_gene: TRBJ1-2; v_gene: TRBV11-2; abundance: .; d_gene: .; CDR3aa: CASTKRGVAGADGYGYTF; CDR3nt: TGTGCCAGCACCAAAAGAGGAGTTGCGGGGGCGGATGGCTATGGCTACACCTTC
j_gene: TRBJ2-1; v_gene: TRBV2; abundance: .; d_gene: .; CDR3aa: CASVWYNEQFF; CDR3nt: TGTGCCAGCGTGTGGTACAATGAGCAGTTCTTC
j_gene: TRBJ2-2; v_gene: TRBV5-4; abundance: once; d_gene: .; CDR3aa: CASSPRQTQGTGELFF; CDR3nt: TGTGCCAGCAGCCCCCGACAGACACAGGGCACCGGGGAGCTGTTTTTT
j_gene: TRBJ2-5; v_gene: TRBV7-8; abundance: .; d_gene: .; CDR3aa: CASRSRGVETQYF; CDR3nt: TGTGCCAGCAGATCGAGGGGTGTAGAGACCCAGTACTTC
j_gene: TRBJ2-7; v_gene: TRBV19; abundance: .; d_gene: TRBD2; CDR3aa: CASSRTSGSYEQYF; CDR3nt: TGTGCCAGTAGTAGGACTAGCGGGAGCTACGAGCAGTACTTC
j_gene: TRBJ1-2; v_gene: TRBV28; abundance: once; d_gene: .; CDR3aa: CASSSVGYTF; CDR3nt: TGTGCCAGCAGTTCGGTAGGCTACACCTTC
j_gene: TRBJ1-2; v_gene: TRBV7-9; abundance: .; d_gene: .; CDR3aa: CASSLAGGSDGYTF; CDR3nt: TGTGCCAGCAGCTTAGCGGGGGGGTCTGATGGCTACACCTTC
j_gene: TRBJ2-2; v_gene: TRBV11-3; abundance: .; d_gene: TRBD2; CDR3aa: CASSPGLAAPRELFF; CDR3nt: TGTGCCAGCAGCCCGGGACTAGCGGCCCCCCGGGAGCTGTTTTTT
j_gene: TRBJ2-7; v_gene: TRBV25-1; abundance: .; d_gene: .; CDR3aa: CASSGSLSRQYF; CDR3nt: TGTGCCAGCAGTGGCAGTCTTAGCCGGCAGTACTTC